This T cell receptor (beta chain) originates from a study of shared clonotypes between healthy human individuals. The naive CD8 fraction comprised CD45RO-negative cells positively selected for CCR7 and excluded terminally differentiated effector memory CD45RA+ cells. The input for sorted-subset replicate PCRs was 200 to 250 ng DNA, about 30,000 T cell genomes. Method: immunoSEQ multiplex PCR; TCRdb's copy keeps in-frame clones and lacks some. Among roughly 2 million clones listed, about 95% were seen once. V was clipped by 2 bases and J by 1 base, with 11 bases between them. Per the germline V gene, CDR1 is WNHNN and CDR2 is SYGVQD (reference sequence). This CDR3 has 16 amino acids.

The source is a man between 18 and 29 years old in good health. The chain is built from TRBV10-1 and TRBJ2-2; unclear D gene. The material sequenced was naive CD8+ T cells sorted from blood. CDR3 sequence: CASSEGVWGNTGELFF. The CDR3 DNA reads TGCGCCAGCAGTGAGGGGGTCTGGGGGAACACCGGGGAGCTGTTTTTT.